The clone carrying this T cell receptor (beta chain) was found once. No antigen is known for it. The data were taken from a study of T cell therapy after organ transplantation. Study at large: Of around 10 patients, eight responded clinically and two did not. Findings of the study overall: CD8 clonality fold change after therapy inversely tracked pretherapy clonality. Reconstitution after therapy seemingly combined transferred and product-undetected endogenous clonotypes.

The repertoire was sequenced with immunoSEQ multiplex PCR; TCRdb's copy has only in-frame clones and lacks some. This sample carries over 2,000 clones, roughly 70% of them seen once, and the ten largest clones take 35% to 45%. The V gene lost 6 bases and the J gene lost 2 bases, with 14 bases spanning the gap. This CDR3 has 14 residues. CDR1 and CDR2 (germline): SGDLS, YYNGEE. The origin of this receptor is a human patient who had received a solid organ transplant and had CMV disease. This rearrangement joins TRBV9 to TRBJ2-5; D is unclear. The specimen comprised CD8+ T cells from blood, sampled before autologous CMV-specific T cell therapy. The CDR3 coding sequence is TGTGCCAGCACGTCCCCCGGAAAACAAGAGACCCAGTACTTC. This codes for CASTSPGKQETQYF.